Listed here are 20 T cell receptor beta chains from one sample, sequenced in a study of cytomegalovirus exposure and HLA in healthy donors. A multiplex PCR was run with 60 Vbeta primers and 13 Jbeta primers. Using immunoSEQ multiplex PCR, the repertoire was profiled, and TCRdb retains in-frame clones only, with some absent. Here the sample table reports around 35,000 clones. Sequenced input: PBMCs. The source of these receptors is a woman aged 40 to 50 in good health and CMV-seropositive.

The CDR3, as DNA: TGTGCCAGCAGCTCACAGGGTTGGGTCCACGAGCAGTACTTC. This sequence encodes CASSSQGWVHEQYF. V usage is TRBV27 and J usage is TRBJ2-7, with D possibly being TRBD1 (6 bases). V gave up 6 bases and J gave up 5 bases, with 17 bases separating them. The CDR3 covers 14 residues. The germline V gene has CDR1 MNHEY and CDR2 SMNVEV (reference sequence).

This CDR3 reads CASSWGTSGRGNEQFF. As DNA, the CDR3 is TGCGCCAGCAGCTGGGGGACTAGCGGGAGGGGAAATGAGCAGTTCTTC. The gene calls are TRBV5-1 and TRBJ2-1, with 16 bases aligning to TRBD2. Per germline, CDR1 SGHRS and CDR2 YFSETQ. The junction had 4 bases not matched to a gene; V was cut back by 3 bases and J by 7 bases. This CDR3 is 16 amino acids long.

The J gene is TRBJ2-1, the V gene TRBV7-3, with no clear D. CDR3 length: 15 residues. Germline CDR1 SGHTA, CDR2 FQGTGA. The V gene lost 6 bases and the J gene lost 8 bases, with 20 bases spanning the gap. The CDR3 coding sequence is TGTGCCAGCAGTCAAAGCGCGCAACAAACCTATGAGCAGTTCTTC. Translating gives CASSQSAQQTYEQFF.

V gene TRBV28 combines with J gene TRBJ2-5, with 7 bases matching TRBD1. The length of the CDR3 is 13 residues. Looked up from germline, CDR1 is MDHEN and CDR2 is SYDVKM. V lost 5 bases and J lost 1; bases outside the gene matches: 1. The CDR3 spells CASSRDSQETQYF. The CDR3, as DNA: TGTGCCAGCAGTCGGGACAGCCAAGAGACCCAGTACTTC.

V is TRBV5-1 and J is TRBJ1-4, with 9 positions matching TRBD1. The germline V gene has CDR1 SGHRS and CDR2 YFSETQ. The CDR3 extends over 16 amino acids. V was pared by 2 bases and J by 5 bases, with 7 bases of the junction left unmatched. This CDR3 reads CASSLQGAGGNEKLFF. For the CDR3, the DNA is TGCGCCAGCAGCTTACAGGGGGCCGGAGGGAATGAAAAACTGTTTTTT.

The chain recombines TRBV7-6 with TRBJ1-6; 7 nucleotides align to TRBD1. V lost 1 base and J lost 6; bases outside the gene matches: 3. The CDR3 loop spans 15 amino acids. Germline values: CDR1 SGHVS, CDR2 FNYEAQ. The CDR3 DNA reads as TGTGCCAGCAGCTTAGGGGGACAGCGTAATTCACCCCTCCACTTT. It is translated as CASSLGGQRNSPLHF.

V gene TRBV6-1 combines with J gene TRBJ2-4, with D possibly TRBD2 on 6 matching bases. The CDR3 extends over 12 amino acids. V was pared by 4 bases and J by 9 bases, with 10 bases between. Germline V gives CDR1 MNHNS, CDR2 SASEGT. The CDR3, as DNA: TGTGCCAGCAGTGCCGTCGGGGGCATTCAGTACTTC. Its translation is CASSAVGGIQYF.

The genes are TRBV7-6 and TRBJ2-3; D gene unclear. Between the trimmed V and J ends, which lost 5 bases and 0 bases, there was a span of 9 bases. CDR1 and CDR2 from the germline V gene are SGHVS and FNYEAQ. The CDR3 covers 14 residues. CDR3 sequence reads: CASSPPSSTDTQYF. For the CDR3, the DNA is TGTGCCAGCAGCCCCCCGTCCAGCACAGATACGCAGTATTTT. Using reference TRBV7-6 and TRBJ2-3 for the parts outside the CDR3, the full variable domain is GAGVSQSPRYKVTKRGQDVALRCDPISGHVSLYWYRQALGQGPEFLTYFNYEAQQDKSGLPNDRFSAERPEGSISTLTIQRTEQRDSAMYRCASSPPSSTDTQYFGPGTRLTVL.

The chain couples TRBV7-8 to TRBJ2-3, with a weak D call TRBD1 (5 bases). The ends were cut back, 8 bases at V and 0 bases at J, with 18 bases in the middle. The germline V gene has CDR1 SGHVS and CDR2 FQNEAQ. This CDR3 is 16 amino acids long. CDR3 residues: CASAHQGVYSTDTQYF. The CDR3 DNA reads as TGTGCCAGCGCTCACCAGGGCGTTTATAGCACAGATACGCAGTATTTT.

The gene calls are TRBV6-5 and TRBJ1-2, with 9 bases that match TRBD1. V lost 6 bases to trimming and J lost 4 bases; unmatched junction nucleotides: 3. This CDR3 region has 13 residues. Germline assignment: CDR1 MNHEY and CDR2 SVGAGI. This CDR3 is CASSWGQGYGYTF. The CDR3, as DNA: TGTGCCAGCAGCTGGGGACAGGGCTATGGCTACACCTTC.

CDR3 bases: TGCGCCAGCAGCCAAGATGTCGGGGGGGGGACCCAGTACTTC. Amino acid sequence: CASSQDVGGGTQYF. The rearrangement uses TRBV4-1 and TRBJ2-5; the match to TRBD2 covers 8 bases. CDR3 length: 14 amino acids. J gave up 7 bases and V 0 bases, and 4 bases lay outside the gene matches. Germline V lookup: CDR1 MGHRA, CDR2 YSYEKL.

The genes are TRBV19 and TRBJ1-5; D remains unclear. Germline V gene lookup returns CDR1 LNHDA and CDR2 SQIVND (reference sequence). V was shortened by 5 bases and J by 7 bases, with 18 bases between the two germline ends. CDR3 length: 15 residues. CDR3 DNA sequence: TGTGCCAGTAGTCTAGGGCCCCGGAGAGGGCAGCCCCAGCATTTT. Translating it yields CASSLGPRRGQPQHF.

The chain uses TRBV5-6 and TRBJ1-2; the D gene is possibly TRBD1 (6 bases). The CDR3 covers 14 residues. The germline gives CDR1 SGHDT, CDR2 YYEEEE. V lost 6 bases and J 4 bases, leaving 16 bases between the germline ends. CDR3 coding DNA: TGTGCCAGCACCTCCTGGGGGGGCGGCTATGGCTACACCTTC. This encodes CASTSWGGGYGYTF.

With regard to this clone: Other nucleotide sequences in the sample specify the same CDR3. The genes are TRBV18 and TRBJ2-3; 7 bases are shared with TRBD2. The CDR3 has 15 residues. Germline CDR1 and CDR2: KGHSH and LQKENI. J lost 1 base, V lost 2 bases, and 3 bases had no gene match. The DNA for the CDR3 is TGTGCCAGCTCACCAGGCGGGAGCGGCACAGATACGCAGTATTTT. Translated: CASSPGGSGTDTQYF.

The chain carries TRBV6-1 and TRBJ1-1, with D uncertain. The CDR3 length is 13 residues. In germline, CDR1 is MNHNS, CDR2 SASEGT. V lost 7 bases, J lost 2 bases, and 11 bases lay in between. CDR3 DNA sequence: TGTGCCAGCAACGACAAACCAAACACTGAAGCTTTCTTT. It yields the protein CASNDKPNTEAFF.

The chain employs TRBV6-5 and TRBJ2-7; 7 bases align to TRBD1. Germline lookup yields CDR1 MNHEY and CDR2 SVGAGI. The CDR3 contains 14 residues. After removal of 6 bases from V and 2 bases from J, the junction contained 7 bases not matched to a gene. The CDR3 here is CASSPTGQTYEQYF. The CDR3, as DNA: TGTGCCAGCAGCCCCACGGGACAGACCTACGAGCAGTACTTC.

The chain combines TRBV5-1 with TRBJ2-1; 13 bases match TRBD2. This CDR3 spans 15 amino acids. J was trimmed by 7 bases and V by 0 bases; bases with no gene match: 1. Germline V CDR1 and CDR2: SGHRS, YFSETQ. The CDR3 DNA follows: TGCGCCAGCAGCTTGGAACTAGCGGGAGGGAATGAGCAGTTCTTC. Residues: CASSLELAGGNEQFF. Filled out from reference TRBV5-1 and TRBJ2-1, the complete variable domain reads KAGVTQTPRYLIKTRGQQVTLSCSPISGHRSVSWYQQTPGQGLQFLFEYFSETQRNKGNFPGRFSGRQFSNSRSEMNVSTLELGDSALYLCASSLELAGGNEQFFGPGTRLTVL.

Here the CDR3 reads CASLGGGQGVSPQHF. The CDR3 DNA is TGTGCCAGCTTGGGGGGGGGACAGGGGGTTTCGCCCCAGCATTTT. The genes are TRBV28 and TRBJ1-5; TRBD1 matches 11 bases. Unmatched junction bases numbered 12, after V lost 8 bases and J lost 9 bases. The CDR3 has 15 amino acids. Germline-derived CDR1 and CDR2 are MDHEN and SYDVKM.

The chain joins TRBV7-6 to TRBJ2-5; 8 nucleotides agree with TRBD1. Germline loops: CDR1 SGHVS, CDR2 FNYEAQ. CDR3 length: 12 amino acids. Trimming at V came to 5 bases and at J to 11 bases, leaving 7 bases not matched to a gene. The CDR3 reads CASSPGQGKQYF. In DNA, the CDR3 is TGTGCCAGCAGCCCTGGACAGGGAAAGCAGTACTTC.

The chain is built from TRBV6-5 and TRBJ2-2; 11 positions agree with TRBD1. This CDR3 contains 12 residues. Germline CDR1 reads MNHEY; CDR2 reads SVGAGI. The CDR3 reads CGTGGFTGELFF. The CDR3 DNA is TGTGGGACAGGGGGCTTCACCGGGGAGCTGTTTTTT.